The TCR beta chain under discussion was sequenced for a study of spatial heterogeneity in lung cancer. Study-level background: Mean representation of each unique TCR and UMI combination in the raw reads exceeded 8.5 occurrences.

As to time point: sample taken at primary tumor resection. This CDR3 spans 14 amino acids. In germline, CDR1 is SNHLY, CDR2 FYNNEI. Trimming removed 5 bases from V and 7 bases from J, with 12 bases in between. TCRdb redid the calling of the 5' RACE reads with MiXCR, one entry per CDR3 protein. The table includes tens of thousands of distinct CDR3 sequences, approximately 6% detected once. The V gene is TRBV2, the J gene TRBJ1-6; D call uncertain. This sequence was found in a female donor with early-stage non-small cell lung cancer. Sequencing was performed on PBMCs, taken at surgery. In DNA, the CDR3 is TGTGCCAGCAGTCGCAGCAATCAGAATTCACCCCTCCACTTT. Residues: CASSRSNQNSPLHF.